The 5 T cell receptor beta chains below were found in one sample sequenced in a study of sequential checkpoint blockade in melanoma. Produced via immunoSEQ multiplex PCR; TCRdb's table is partial and in-frame only. The sample gives about 22,000 clones, around 27% of which show up once; 6.7% is in the top ten. The treatment: randomized to nivolumab then ipilimumab (arm A) or the reverse (arm B). The sample here was tumor tissue (inferred from file names), taken from a patient given nivolumab and ipilimumab in sequence. These receptors all stem from a human donor with melanoma.

The chain uses TRBV14 and TRBJ1-3; no reliable D call. Trimming left V 4 bases short and J 0 bases short, with 10 bases between. The CDR3 has 15 amino acids. Looked up from germline, CDR1 is SGHDN and CDR2 is FVKESK. Here the CDR3 reads CASSLGLPSGNTIYF. The DNA of the CDR3 is TGTGCCAGCAGCCTAGGACTGCCCTCTGGAAACACCATATATTTT.

This clone occurred a few times. This rearrangement joins TRBV28 to TRBJ2-7; the match to TRBD1 covers 9 bases. In germline, CDR1 is MDHEN, CDR2 SYDVKM. There are 15 residues in the CDR3. The ends lost 0 bases at V and 5 bases at J; junction bases unmatched: 5. The CDR3 region has the DNA TGTGCCAGCAGTTTATGGGGACAGGGAGGTCACGAGCAGTACTTC. Amino acid sequence: CASSLWGQGGHEQYF. The full variable domain, rest sourced from reference TRBV28 and TRBJ2-7, is DVKVTQSSRYLVKRTGEKVFLECVQDMDHENMFWYRQDPGLGLRLIYFSYDVKMKEKGDIPEGYSVSREKKERFSLILESASTNQTSMYLCASSLWGQGGHEQYFGPGTRLTVT.

V usage is TRBV11-3 and J usage is TRBJ2-2, with D possibly matching TRBD1 (6 bases). V lost 3 bases, J lost 3 bases, and 11 bases lay in between. The CDR3 spans 15 residues. Germline V CDR1 and CDR2: SGHNT, YENEEA. For the CDR3, the DNA is TGTGCCAGCAGCTTTGAACAGGGATACACCGGGGAGCTGTTTTTT. It specifies CASSFEQGYTGELFF.

The chain recombines TRBV14 with TRBJ1-2; D is possibly TRBD1 (5 bases). Germline CDR1 is SGHDN and CDR2 is FVKESK. This CDR3 spans 16 amino acids. V was shortened by 3 bases and J by 0 bases, with 14 bases between the two germline ends. The CDR3, as DNA: TGTGCCAGCAGCCAGGCCGGGACGCCTGCTAACTATGGCTACACCTTC. Encoded protein: CASSQAGTPANYGYTF.

This clone was detected only a few times. The chain uses TRBV6-8 and TRBJ1-3; 10 positions agree with TRBD1. This CDR3 is built from 17 residues. The V and J ends lost 7 bases and 0 bases, in that order; junction bases with no gene match: 9. Germline CDR1 reads MNHGY; CDR2 reads SAAAGT. As DNA, the CDR3 is TGTGCCAGCACCGGGACAGGGGCTCTACCCTCTGGAAACACCATATATTTT. It is translated as CASTGTGALPSGNTIYF.